This T cell receptor (beta chain) derives from a study of T cells after yellow fever vaccination. Looking at the study overall: It was SMART-Seq v4 Ultra Low Input that prepared the fractions with low cell numbers.

J was trimmed by 4 bases and V by 0 bases; bases with no gene match: 7. Germline V CDR1 and CDR2: KGHSH, LQKENI. The CDR3 is made up of 17 amino acids. This clonotype was counted a few times. Whole-study findings and limits: Among primary-vaccination clones, most reappeared after the booster, at 96% for CD4 and about 90% for CD8. The secondary response peaked faster, at day 5 versus 15, but was weaker.

5'RACE template switching generated TCR cDNA, adding a universal primer site and UMIs. TCRdb itself ran the 5' RACE reads through MiXCR, one entry per CDR3 protein. The data hold 50,000 to 65,000 distinct CDR3 sequences, with about 6.6% observed a single time. The chain links TRBV18 to TRBJ2-2; 8 positions agree with TRBD1. The sample in question was CD8+ T cells not binding an NS4B(214-222) dextramer, sorted from PBMCs, obtained 35 to 50 days after the first yellow fever vaccination. The sequence was collected from a young man who received the YFV17D yellow fever vaccine. The CDR3 DNA follows: TGTGCCAGCTCACCACCGTATCAGGGGGCGTTCACCGGGGAGCTGTTTTTT. Its protein is CASSPPYQGAFTGELFF.